One sample yielded the 22 T cell receptor beta chains listed below, sequenced in a study of PD-1 blockade in classical Hodgkin lymphoma. Using immunoSEQ multiplex PCR, the repertoire was profiled, and TCRdb retains in-frame clones only, with some absent. The table has over 25,000 clones, approximately 65% seen once. This sample's time point: cycle 4 day 1 (C4D1), after less than 7 weeks of nivolumab. Every patient experienced relapse after autologous stem cell transplantation, and brentuximab vedotin exposure varied. The material was peripheral blood mononuclear cells (PBMCs), obtained before the fourth cycle of nivolumab. Source of these receptors: a human donor with classical Hodgkin lymphoma.

The rearrangement joins TRBV2 to TRBJ2-2, with 7 bases fitting TRBD2. The J segment lost 0 bases and the V segment lost 10 bases, leaving 8 bases of the junction unmatched. The germline V gene encodes CDR1 SNHLY and CDR2 FYNNEI. This CDR3 is built from 15 residues. In DNA, the CDR3 is TGTGCCATACCCCCAGCGGGGCCGAACACCGGGGAGCTGTTTTTT. Translation gives CAIPPAGPNTGELFF.

The J gene is TRBJ2-1, the V gene TRBV10-2, with D possibly TRBD1 on 5 matching bases. CDR1 WSHSY and CDR2 SAAADI come from the germline V gene. V lost 1 base and J lost 4, with 8 bases in between. The CDR3 contains 14 residues. The CDR3 region is CASSEWGAYNEQFF. The CDR3 DNA follows: TGCGCCAGCAGTGAGTGGGGCGCTTACAATGAGCAGTTCTTC.

The J gene is TRBJ2-7, the V gene TRBV6-6; the match to TRBD2 covers 8 bases. Per the germline V gene, CDR1 is MNHNY and CDR2 is SVGAGI (reference sequence). Trimming removed 2 bases from V and 6 bases from J; junction bases left unmatched: 6. The CDR3 consists of 14 residues. The CDR3 DNA sequence: TGTGCCAGCAGTTACGGAGCGGGAGTTATCGAGCAGTACTTC. Amino acids: CASSYGAGVIEQYF.

This chain connects TRBV11-2 to TRBJ2-3; D might be TRBD2 (6 bases). V lost 0 bases and J lost 4, with 23 bases in between. Germline V gene sequence: CDR1 SGHAT, CDR2 FQNNGV. This CDR3 is built from 19 residues. CDR3 nucleotide sequence: TGTGCCAGCAGCTTAGATTGGTTGAGGTTTTCCAGGGACTCAGATACGCAGTATTTT. Protein sequence: CASSLDWLRFSRDSDTQYF.

By share, this clone ranks as medium-sized (0.01 to 0.1%). The chain links TRBV2 to TRBJ2-7; the D is unclear. Trimming took 5 bases from V and 7 from J, leaving 9 bases between them. Per germline, CDR1 SNHLY and CDR2 FYNNEI. The CDR3 contains 11 residues. The CDR3 nucleotides are TGTGCCAGCAGTTACCAGGAAGAGCAGTACTTC. Encoded protein: CASSYQEEQYF.

The CDR3 region is CATVGQNYEQYF. CDR3 sequence (DNA): TGTGCCACCGTGGGACAAAACTACGAGCAGTACTTC. The chain links TRBV10-3 to TRBJ2-7; the D gene is possibly TRBD1 (6 bases). The ends were cut back, 10 bases at V and 3 bases at J, with 13 bases in the middle. Germline-derived CDR1 and CDR2 are ENHRY and SYGVKD. The CDR3 is 12 amino acids.

CDR3 amino acids: CASRGDRSVTEAFF. Written as DNA, the CDR3 is TGTGCCAGCAGAGGAGACCGTAGCGTGACTGAAGCTTTCTTT. The gene calls are TRBV25-1 and TRBJ1-1; D remains ambiguous. The CDR3 spans 14 residues. Trimming took 6 bases from V and 5 from J, leaving 16 bases between them. Germline CDR1 and CDR2: MGHDK and SYGVNS. The whole variable domain, remainder taken from reference TRBV25-1 and TRBJ1-1, is EADIYQTPRYLVIGTGKKITLECSQTMGHDKMYWYQQDPGMELHLIHYSYGVNSTEKGDLSSESTVSRIRTEHFPLTLESARPSHTSQYLCASRGDRSVTEAFFGQGTRLTVV.

The rearrangement links TRBV6-1 to TRBJ2-3; possibly TRBD1 or TRBD2 for D (6 bases each). There are 14 residues in the CDR3. The V gene's germline CDR1 is MNHNS and CDR2 SASEGT. The ends were cut back, 9 bases at V and 2 bases at J, with 15 bases in the middle. CDR3 coding DNA: TGTGCCAGTGGAGAGGAGGGGGACACAGATACGCAGTATTTT. Its protein is CASGEEGDTDTQYF.

CDR3: CATSRDLTVSSYNSPLHF. CDR3 nucleotides: TGTGCCACCAGCAGAGATCTGACGGTCAGCTCCTATAATTCACCCCTCCACTTT. This chain uses TRBV15 with TRBJ1-6, with D unresolved. This CDR3 has 18 amino acids. The V end was cut by 0 bases, the J end by 0 bases, with 12 bases between. CDR1 LNHNV and CDR2 YYDKDF come from the germline V gene (reference sequence).

Only one count was recorded for this clone. The rearrangement uses TRBV27 and TRBJ1-5, with 8 bases fitting TRBD1. The CDR3 contains 17 residues. The germline V gene has CDR1 MNHEY and CDR2 SMNVEV (reference sequence). Trimming removed 1 base from V and 4 bases from J; junction bases left unmatched: 9. The CDR3 loop is CASSLLGRGRNNQPQHF. CDR3 coding DNA: TGTGCCAGCAGTTTATTAGGCAGGGGGCGAAATAATCAGCCCCAGCATTTT.

Only one count was recorded for this clone. This rearrangement joins TRBV29-1 to TRBJ2-1; D assignment may be TRBD1 or TRBD2 (5 bases each). This CDR3 is 13 amino acids long. The V end lost 6 bases, the J end lost 7 bases, and 16 bases lay between the germline ends. The germline gives CDR1 SQVTM, CDR2 ANQGSEA. The CDR3 loop is CSVPERGGNEQFF. CDR3 nucleotide sequence: TGCAGCGTCCCCGAGAGGGGTGGAAATGAGCAGTTCTTC.

The chain employs TRBV7-8 and TRBJ1-2, with a possible D match to TRBD1 (5 bases). The germline gives CDR1 SGHVS, CDR2 FQNEAQ. The V end was cut by 3 bases, the J end by 5 bases, with 7 bases between. CDR3 length: 12 residues. Here the CDR3 DNA reads TGTGCCAGCAGCTTGGGGGGGTATGGCTACACCTTC. Protein sequence: CASSLGGYGYTF.

The CDR3 region is CASSPGLHTVGYTF. DNA of the CDR3: TGTGCCAGCAGCCCGGGGCTCCACACGGTGGGCTACACCTTC. This rearrangement joins TRBV7-2 to TRBJ1-2, with a tentative D call TRBD1 (5 bases). Germline CDR1 SGHTA, CDR2 FQGNSA. Trimming removed 5 bases from V and 8 bases from J, with 18 bases in between. This CDR3 has 14 residues.

This chain joins TRBV7-9 and TRBJ2-6; D is unclear. V was cut by 6 bases and J by 1 base, with 7 bases left in between. Germline V CDR1 and CDR2: SEHNR, FQNEAQ (reference sequence). CDR3 size: 14 residues. This CDR3 reads CASSPSSGANVLTF. In DNA, the CDR3 is TGTGCCAGCAGTCCCTCGTCTGGGGCCAACGTCCTGACTTTC.

This chain connects TRBV7-6 to TRBJ1-2, with D unclear. The CDR3 runs to 16 residues. Trimming took off 5 bases at V and 6 bases at J, with 22 bases between the two ends. The germline CDR1 and CDR2 sequences are SGHVS and FNYEAQ. CDR3 nucleotides: TGTGCCAGCAGCAATTATATTGCGGAGTCGAGTGATGGCTACACCTTC. This codes for CASSNYIAESSDGYTF.

This chain links TRBV18 with TRBJ2-4; D unclear. This CDR3 spans 16 amino acids. Germline values: CDR1 KGHSH, CDR2 LQKENI. V lost 0 bases to trimming and J lost 8 bases, with 17 bases between them. The CDR3 DNA reads TGTGCCAGCTCACCACCTCGCGCCGCGGATGGGCACATTCAGTACTTC. This codes for CASSPPRAADGHIQYF.

This chain links TRBV6-1 with TRBJ2-7; TRBD1 aligns across 8 bases. From germline, CDR1 is MNHNS and CDR2 SASEGT. This CDR3 region has 14 residues. The trim removed 4 bases at V and 4 bases at J, leaving 6 bases unmatched. CDR3 residues: CASSVDRGVYEQYF. CDR3 bases: TGTGCCAGCAGTGTCGACAGGGGAGTATACGAGCAGTACTTC.

Turning to this clone: The sample holds other DNA sequences that translate to the same CDR3. The gene calls are TRBV9 and TRBJ1-1, with TRBD1 matching over 8 bases. The CDR3 is 14 amino acids. CDR1 is SGDLS and CDR2 is YYNGEE in the germline V gene. The trim removed 2 bases at V and 1 base at J, leaving 1 base unmatched. CDR3 protein: CASSVGTGNTEAFF. CDR3 bases: TGTGCCAGCAGCGTCGGGACAGGGAACACTGAAGCTTTCTTT.

The chain is built from TRBV6-1 and TRBJ2-2, with no clear D. Trimming cost V 3 bases and J 8 bases, with 10 bases left between them. Germline lookup yields CDR1 MNHNS and CDR2 SASEGT. There are 13 residues in the CDR3. The CDR3 DNA reads as TGTGCCAGCAGTGAGAGATTAGTAGGGGAGCTGTTTTTT. Its protein is CASSERLVGELFF.

This chain links TRBV4-1 with TRBJ1-3; D gene ambiguous. Germline V gives CDR1 MGHRA, CDR2 YSYEKL. V was shortened by 0 bases and J by 2 bases, with 5 bases between the two germline ends. CDR3 length equals 14 residues. The CDR3 protein is CASSQEGTGNTIYF. CDR3 bases: TGCGCCAGCAGCCAAGAGGGCACTGGAAACACCATATATTTT.

This clone showed up just a few times. The CDR3 coding sequence is TGTGCCACCTCGAAGGATACGCAGTATTTT. Translating it yields CATSKDTQYF. The chain links TRBV7-3 to TRBJ2-3; D gene uncertain. The CDR3 length is 10 residues. Germline CDR1 SGHTA, CDR2 FQGTGA. The V end lost 10 bases, the J end lost 6 bases, and 8 bases lay between the germline ends.

DNA for the CDR3: TGTGCCAGCAGCTCAGGGACACGGGAGCTGTTTTTT. It translates to CASSSGTRELFF. The genes are TRBV11-2 and TRBJ2-2, with D maybe TRBD1 (6 bases). Germline V gene sequence: CDR1 SGHAT, CDR2 FQNNGV. V was cut by 4 bases and J by 9 bases, with 9 bases left in between. The CDR3 loop spans 12 amino acids.